This is a list of T cell receptor beta chains from one sample in a study of long-term antiretroviral therapy in people with HIV. This table comes from immunoSEQ multiplex PCR, and its TCRdb copy is limited to in-frame clones, with some not included. Of roughly 30,000 clones listed, about 86% were seen once; the top ten hold 4.8%. The material sequenced was unsorted PBMCs, taken 0.8 years after starting antiretroviral therapy. Every receptor here comes from a woman younger than 45 with HIV. Each CDR3 is given without its conserved first and last residue. D genes are given only for firm matches.

J gene: TRBJ1-5; D gene: .; V gene: TRBV28; CDR3 protein: ASSLVSGGLSQPQH
J gene: TRBJ1-6; D gene: .; V gene: TRBV5-6; CDR3 protein: ASSSGTRRDSPLH
J gene: TRBJ2-3; D gene: .; V gene: TRBV6-5; CDR3 protein: ASSPGPYTDTQY
J gene: TRBJ1-2; D gene: TRBD1; V gene: TRBV6-5; CDR3 protein: ASSYVAGGYGYT
J gene: TRBJ2-2; D gene: .; V gene: TRBV7-9; CDR3 protein: ASSLTDGSAGELF
J gene: TRBJ2-3; D gene: .; V gene: TRBV7-9; CDR3 protein: ASSLALGRKGDTQY
J gene: TRBJ2-1; D gene: .; V gene: TRBV27; CDR3 protein: ASSPPTSEGYNEQF
J gene: TRBJ1-3; D gene: .; V gene: TRBV23-1; CDR3 protein: ASSQSGVGDLSGNTIY
J gene: TRBJ2-3; D gene: .; V gene: TRBV9; CDR3 protein: ASSVAPHESDTQY
J gene: TRBJ1-5; D gene: .; V gene: TRBV30; CDR3 protein: AWGPPGQINQPQH
J gene: TRBJ1-4; D gene: .; V gene: TRBV29-1; CDR3 protein: SVSPGDEKLF
J gene: TRBJ2-5; D gene: .; V gene: TRBV6-6; CDR3 protein: ASRNLKETQY